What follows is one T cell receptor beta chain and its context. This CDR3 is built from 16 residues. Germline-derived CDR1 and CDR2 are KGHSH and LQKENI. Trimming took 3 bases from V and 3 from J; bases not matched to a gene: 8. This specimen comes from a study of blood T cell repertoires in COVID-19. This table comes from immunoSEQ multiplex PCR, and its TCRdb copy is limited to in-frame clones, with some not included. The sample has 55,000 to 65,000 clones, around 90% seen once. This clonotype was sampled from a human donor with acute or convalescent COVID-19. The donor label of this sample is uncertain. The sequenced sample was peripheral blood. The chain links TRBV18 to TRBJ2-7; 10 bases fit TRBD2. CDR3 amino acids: CASSPFGLAELYEQYF. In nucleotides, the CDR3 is TGTGCCAGCTCACCCTTTGGACTAGCGGAACTCTACGAGCAGTACTTC. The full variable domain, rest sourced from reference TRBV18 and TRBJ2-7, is NAGVMQNPRHLVRRRGQEARLRCSPMKGHSHVYWYRQLPEEGLKFMVYLQKENIIDESGMPKERFSAEFPKEGPSILRIQQVVRGDSAAYFCASSPFGLAELYEQYFGPGTRLTVT.